The clone carrying this T cell receptor beta chain showed up many times. Its antigen remains unidentified. The ends lost 5 bases at V and 3 bases at J; junction bases unmatched: 10. This CDR3 has 15 amino acids. CDR1 is SGHTA, CDR2 FQGNSA, per germline. These data are taken from a study of T cell repertoires in cytomegalovirus infection. Study summary: Both a matching HLA type and CMV infection were indicated by public TCR beta signatures.

Findings and caveats of the study: Across the ex vivo response, the dominant clonotypes were HLA-C-restricted CMV-specific TCR beta clonotypes. Carriers of CMV plus the relevant HLA were identified by cumulative public TCR beta family frequency.

TCRdb re-called the reads with MiXCR, one entry per CDR3 protein. In the table there are more than 85,000 distinct CDR3 sequences, approximately 17% of which are singletons. This clonotype was obtained from a human donor in good health (CMV status not recorded). Some clones in this sample may be carry-over from other donors' samples. Sequences were obtained from PBMCs. The chain is built from TRBV7-2 and TRBJ2-7, with 7 positions matching TRBD2. The CDR3 bases are TGTGCCAGCAGCCCGCTATCCGGGGGGAACTACGAGCAGTACTTC. Amino acid sequence: CASSPLSGGNYEQYF.